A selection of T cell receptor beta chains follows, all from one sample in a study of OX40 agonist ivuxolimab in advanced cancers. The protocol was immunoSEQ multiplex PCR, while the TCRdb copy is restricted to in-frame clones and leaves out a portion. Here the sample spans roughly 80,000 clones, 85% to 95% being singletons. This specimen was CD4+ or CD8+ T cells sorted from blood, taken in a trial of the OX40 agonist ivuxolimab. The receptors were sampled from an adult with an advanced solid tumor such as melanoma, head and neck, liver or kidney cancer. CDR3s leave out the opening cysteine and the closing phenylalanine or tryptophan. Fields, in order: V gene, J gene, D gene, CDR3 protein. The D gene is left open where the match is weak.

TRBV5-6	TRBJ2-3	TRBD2	ASSPAPSGTVDTQY
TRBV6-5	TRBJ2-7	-	ASSYRVTYEQY
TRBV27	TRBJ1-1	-	ASSFADGTEAF
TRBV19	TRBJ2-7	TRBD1	ASSRYRDSHYEQY
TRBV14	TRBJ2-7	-	ASSQVRSSYEQY
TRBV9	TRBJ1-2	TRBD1	ASSRQGVGYGYT
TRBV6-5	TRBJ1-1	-	ASSEWDLEAF
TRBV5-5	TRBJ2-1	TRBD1	ASSLGQGKVNEQF
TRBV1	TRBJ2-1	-	TSSPAGLRV
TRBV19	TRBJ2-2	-	ASSIGWTGELF
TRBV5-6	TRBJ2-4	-	ASSFRVPRNIQY
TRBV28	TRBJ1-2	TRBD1	ASSLYDRGNGYA
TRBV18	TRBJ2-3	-	ASSPREKDTQY
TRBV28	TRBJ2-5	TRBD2	ASSGLAGGEETQY
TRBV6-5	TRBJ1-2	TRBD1	ASRYSDRGNGYT
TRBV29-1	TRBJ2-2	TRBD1	SVGTGGEAPRGELF
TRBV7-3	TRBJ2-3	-	ASSLSGAWGTDTQY
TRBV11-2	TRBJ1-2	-	ASSLRGGTSNYGYT
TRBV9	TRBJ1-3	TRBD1	ASSEQGYSGNTIY
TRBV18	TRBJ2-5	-	ASSQTDQETQY
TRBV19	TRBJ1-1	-	ASSGTANTEAF
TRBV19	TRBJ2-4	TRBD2	ASSIGGGVKNIQY
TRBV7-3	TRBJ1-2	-	ASSLGSSYGYT
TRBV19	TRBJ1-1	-	ASNQRPNEKMAF
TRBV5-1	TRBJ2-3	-	ASTKGLLTDTQY
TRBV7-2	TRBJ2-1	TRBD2	ASSLESSGRVEQF
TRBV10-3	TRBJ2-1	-	AISSGNNEQF
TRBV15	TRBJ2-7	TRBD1	ATSFLYPGTGPHEQY
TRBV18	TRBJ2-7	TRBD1	ASSQETGASEQY
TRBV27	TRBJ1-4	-	ASSPGTVNEKLF
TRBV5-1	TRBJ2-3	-	ASKVGLGDTQY
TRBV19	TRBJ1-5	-	ASSIDAQGANQPQH
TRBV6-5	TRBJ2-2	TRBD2	ASSYQAGGTGELF
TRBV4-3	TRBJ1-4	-	ASSQDNRVGEKLF
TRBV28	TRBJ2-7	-	ASSLGYEQY
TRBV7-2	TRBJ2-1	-	ASSWEQAEQF
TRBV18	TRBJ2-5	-	ASSPVSGSTQETQY
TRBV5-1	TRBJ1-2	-	ASSSRPREGYT
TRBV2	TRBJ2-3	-	ASRDREAGAGTDTQY
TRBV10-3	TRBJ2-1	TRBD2	AISDLAGGPYEQF
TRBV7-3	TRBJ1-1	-	ASSLSGRTSEAF
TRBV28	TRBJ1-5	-	ASSRTLNQPQH
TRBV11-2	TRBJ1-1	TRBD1	ASSSLQGAIAEAF